Listed here are 31 T cell receptor beta chains from one sample, sequenced in a study of T cell repertoires and HLA-DP antigens. Their antigen targets remain unknown. Produced via immunoSEQ multiplex PCR; TCRdb's table is partial and in-frame only. The data hold around 100,000 clones, with roughly 92% observed a single time. Sequencing used CD4+ T cells from PBMCs. These receptors originate from a woman aged 18-29 years in good health and CMV-seronegative.

The gene calls are TRBV28 and TRBJ2-3; TRBD2 agrees at 7 bases. This CDR3 is built from 14 residues. CDR1 and CDR2 (germline): MDHEN, SYDVKM. The V segment lost 6 bases and the J segment 2 bases; nucleotides outside the gene matches: 5. CDR3 nucleotide sequence: TGTGCCAGCAGACTAGCGTCCTACACAGATACGCAGTATTTT. Its translation is CASRLASYTDTQYF.

CDR3 region: CSVRRAGEEQFF. The CDR3 nucleotides are TGCAGCGTTCGGAGGGCAGGGGAAGAGCAGTTCTTC. V gene TRBV29-1 combines with J gene TRBJ2-1; D may correspond to TRBD1 or TRBD2 (6 bases each). This CDR3 has 12 amino acids. Germline CDR1 and CDR2: SQVTM and ANQGSEA. Deletions cut 5 bases from V and 10 bases from J, with 15 bases between.

The chain combines TRBV18 with TRBJ2-7; unclear D gene. The V gene's germline CDR1 is KGHSH and CDR2 LQKENI. Deletions cut 4 bases from V and 6 bases from J, with 25 bases between. The CDR3 runs to 17 residues. As DNA, the CDR3 is TGTGCCAGCTCACAACAAAACACCTGGACGGGTCCGGGCGAGCAGTACGTC. It is translated as CASSQQNTWTGPGEQYV.

The V and J genes are TRBV27 and TRBJ2-1; 8 bases agree with TRBD2. Unmatched junction bases numbered 5, after V lost 10 bases and J lost 0 bases. The CDR3 has 14 residues. Germline V gene data show CDR1 as MNHEY and CDR2 as SMNVEV (reference sequence). CDR3 bases: TGTGCCACCCGACTAGCGAACTCCTACAATGAGCAGTTCTTC. Translating gives CATRLANSYNEQFF.

The genes are TRBV5-4 and TRBJ1-4; D is possibly TRBD1 (5 bases). The CDR3 runs 16 residues. The V end lost 0 bases, the J end lost 5 bases, and 14 bases lay between the germline ends. Germline V lookup: CDR1 SGHNT, CDR2 YYREEE (reference sequence). The CDR3 is CASSLGDRRANEKLFF. In nucleotides, the CDR3 is TGTGCCAGCAGCTTGGGTGACAGACGGGCGAATGAAAAACTGTTTTTT.

V and J are TRBV19 and TRBJ1-2; the D gene is possibly TRBD1 (6 bases). The CDR3 spans 14 residues. Germline CDR1 LNHDA, CDR2 SQIVND (reference sequence). The V gene lost 0 bases and the J gene lost 3 bases, with 8 bases spanning the gap. The chain's CDR3 is CASSIEAGDYGYTF. CDR3 DNA sequence: TGTGCCAGTAGTATAGAGGCAGGGGACTATGGCTACACCTTC.

The gene calls are TRBV19 and TRBJ2-2; D gene unclear. V was pared by 8 bases and J by 5 bases, with 15 bases between. There are 14 residues in the CDR3. Germline CDR1 and CDR2: LNHDA and SQIVND (reference sequence). The CDR3 spells CASQRDPITGELFF. In nucleotides, the CDR3 is TGTGCCAGTCAGCGCGATCCCATTACCGGGGAGCTGTTTTTT.

This clone was recorded once. The J gene is TRBJ2-5, the V gene TRBV5-1; D may be TRBD1 (5 bases). Germline values: CDR1 SGHRS, CDR2 YFSETQ. V dropped 1 base and J dropped 5 bases, with 9 bases sitting between them. This CDR3 spans 13 amino acids. Here the CDR3 DNA reads TGCGCCAGCAGCTTGTTAAGACAGGAGACCCAGTACTTC. This gives the protein CASSLLRQETQYF.

This chain connects TRBV19 to TRBJ1-2; D is unresolved. Germline CDR1 and CDR2: LNHDA and SQIVND (reference sequence). This CDR3 comprises 13 residues. Trimming took off 3 bases at V and 5 bases at J, with 10 bases between the two ends. As DNA, the CDR3 is TGTGCCAGTAGTATTAAGGATGGGTATGGCTACACCTTC. It codes for CASSIKDGYGYTF.

The rearrangement links TRBV5-1 to TRBJ2-6; a weak D match, TRBD1 (5 bases). This CDR3 has 17 residues. Between the trimmed V and J ends, which lost 8 bases and 0 bases, there was a span of 18 bases. Germline V lookup: CDR1 SGHRS, CDR2 YFSETQ. CDR3 in amino acids: CASTPTGTHSGANVLTF. CDR3 bases: TGCGCCAGTACCCCTACAGGTACCCACTCTGGGGCCAACGTCCTGACTTTC.

The chain has TRBV5-5 and TRBJ2-3; possibly TRBD2 for D (5 bases). V was shortened by 2 bases and J by 3 bases, with 10 bases between the two germline ends. Germline lookup yields CDR1 SGHKS and CDR2 YYEKEE (reference sequence). The CDR3 totals 14 residues. The CDR3 is CASSLTGSTDTQYF. The CDR3, as DNA: TGTGCCAGCAGCTTAACTGGGAGTACAGATACGCAGTATTTT.

This clone occurred once. J is TRBJ2-3 and V is TRBV7-2; TRBD1 matches at 7 bases. V lost 5 bases to trimming and J lost 2 bases; unmatched junction nucleotides: 13. The CDR3 covers 17 residues. Germline V gives CDR1 SGHTA, CDR2 FQGNSA. This CDR3 is CASSKTTRQGPTDTQYF. CDR3 in DNA: TGTGCCAGCAGCAAAACGACGAGACAGGGACCCACAGATACGCAGTATTTT.

The chain employs TRBV5-1 and TRBJ2-5, with TRBD2 matching 7 bases. Germline V gene sequence: CDR1 SGHRS, CDR2 YFSETQ. V dropped 4 bases and J dropped 2; count of bases not matched to a gene: 11. The CDR3 consists of 16 residues. DNA of the CDR3: TGCGCCAGCAGCCGTTTAGCGGGTGAGGAACAAGAGACCCAGTACTTC. Its protein is CASSRLAGEEQETQYF.

This chain joins TRBV5-1 and TRBJ2-1; no clear D. The CDR3 totals 13 residues. Per germline, CDR1 SGHRS and CDR2 YFSETQ. V was clipped by 5 bases and J by 1 base, with 7 bases between them. CDR3: CASRGSSYNEQFF. The CDR3 bases are TGCGCCAGCAGAGGGTCTTCCTACAATGAGCAGTTCTTC. The full variable domain, its missing parts supplied by reference TRBV5-1 and TRBJ2-1, is KAGVTQTPRYLIKTRGQQVTLSCSPISGHRSVSWYQQTPGQGLQFLFEYFSETQRNKGNFPGRFSGRQFSNSRSEMNVSTLELGDSALYLCASRGSSYNEQFFGPGTRLTVL.

The chain uses TRBV9 and TRBJ2-2; D remains ambiguous. CDR1 is SGDLS and CDR2 is YYNGEE in the germline V gene. The V gene lost 7 bases and the J gene lost 4 bases, with 14 bases spanning the gap. CDR3 length: 14 amino acids. The CDR3 DNA sequence: TGTGCCAGCGCTCGTATTGGGCCCACCGGGGAGCTGTTTTTT. Translated: CASARIGPTGELFF.

CDR3 bases: TGTGCCAGCTCACCGAGAGGGGGGCGCGGAGAAGCGAACACTGAAGCTTTCTTT. Translation: CASSPRGGRGEANTEAFF. V gene TRBV18 combines with J gene TRBJ1-1; possibly TRBD1 for D (6 bases). This CDR3 has 18 amino acids. V was clipped by 3 bases and J by 1 base, with 21 bases between them. Per germline, CDR1 KGHSH and CDR2 LQKENI.

The chain combines TRBV2 with TRBJ2-7; 7 bases are a match to TRBD2. Looked up from germline, CDR1 is SNHLY and CDR2 is FYNNEI. The V gene end was trimmed by 7 bases and the J gene end by 6 bases; junction bases not matched to a gene: 9. The CDR3 runs to 13 residues. The DNA for the CDR3 is TGTGCCAGCACGGGAGGTCCTGAAGGCGAGCAGTACTTC. This translates into CASTGGPEGEQYF.

This rearrangement joins TRBV29-1 to TRBJ1-1; perhaps TRBD1 as D (5 bases). V shed 7 bases and J shed 1 base, with 13 bases lying between them. Germline loops: CDR1 SQVTM, CDR2 ANQGSEA. The CDR3 loop spans 13 amino acids. The CDR3 bases are TGCAGCGCCGACTGGGGGGGGAACACTGAAGCTTTCTTT. Translated: CSADWGGNTEAFF.

This clone showed up just a few times. The V call is TRBV27, the J call TRBJ2-1; 7 bases align to TRBD1. From germline, CDR1 is MNHEY and CDR2 SMNVEV (reference sequence). The CDR3 runs 13 residues. V lost 6 bases to trimming and J lost 6 bases; unmatched junction nucleotides: 5. CDR3 sequence (DNA): TGTGCCAGCAGGGACAGGTGGGGCAATGAGCAGTTCTTC. Its translation: CASRDRWGNEQFF.

The rearrangement links TRBV27 to TRBJ2-1; 8 bases fit TRBD2. Germline V gene data show CDR1 as MNHEY and CDR2 as SMNVEV (reference sequence). The CDR3 has 15 residues. After removal of 4 bases from V and 7 bases from J, the junction contained 9 bases not matched to a gene. The CDR3 sequence: CASSWTGGRRNEQFF. The DNA of the CDR3 is TGTGCCAGCAGTTGGACGGGGGGGCGCAGAAATGAGCAGTTCTTC.

This clone was seen only once. The chain carries TRBV11-2 and TRBJ2-2, with D perhaps matching TRBD1 or TRBD2 (6 bases each). CDR1 is SGHAT, CDR2 FQNNGV, per germline. V lost 5 bases, J lost 4 bases, and 26 bases lay in between. CDR3 length: 19 amino acids. The CDR3 spells CASSATTRRGERVTGELFF. The CDR3 DNA follows: TGTGCCAGCAGCGCAACAACACGGAGGGGGGAGAGGGTCACCGGGGAGCTGTTTTTT.

The genes are TRBV7-2 and TRBJ1-2; D unclear. Germline V gene data show CDR1 as SGHTA and CDR2 as FQGNSA. The CDR3 runs 17 residues. V gave up 1 base and J gave up 4 bases, with 19 bases separating them. CDR3 in DNA: TGTGCCAGCAGCTTAGGCTCGATACTCCCGCCTTCCTATGGCTACACCTTC. This encodes CASSLGSILPPSYGYTF.

The chain recombines TRBV2 with TRBJ1-2, with a tentative D call TRBD1 (5 bases). Germline-derived CDR1 and CDR2 are SNHLY and FYNNEI. V was shortened by 0 bases and J by 3 bases, with 17 bases between the two germline ends. The CDR3 consists of 17 residues. As DNA, the CDR3 is TGTGCCAGCAGTGAAGCGGCCAGGGATGGTGGTGACTATGGCTACACCTTC. It specifies CASSEAARDGGDYGYTF.

This clone came up once. V and J are TRBV6-5 and TRBJ1-3; 8 bases are shared with TRBD1. Germline V gene data show CDR1 as MNHEY and CDR2 as SVGAGI. The length of the CDR3 is 15 residues. V dropped 6 bases and J dropped 1; count of bases not matched to a gene: 5. The CDR3: CASRPGGLSGNTIYF. The DNA of the CDR3 is TGTGCCAGCAGGCCAGGGGGCCTGTCTGGAAACACCATATATTTT.

In this sample, this clone turned up once. V gene TRBV6-6 combines with J gene TRBJ1-5; D is ambiguous. With 6 bases removed from V and 0 bases from J, the gap between germline ends came to 9 bases. Per the germline V gene, CDR1 is MNHNY and CDR2 is SVGAGI (reference sequence). The CDR3 consists of 14 residues. The CDR3 coding sequence is TGTGCCAGCAGCGCCGACACTAGCAATCAGCCCCAGCATTTT. It is translated as CASSADTSNQPQHF.

The rearrangement uses TRBV6-1 and TRBJ2-5, with unresolved D. V dropped 3 bases and J dropped 0 bases, with 2 bases sitting between them. CDR1 and CDR2 from the germline V gene are MNHNS and SASEGT. This CDR3 comprises 12 residues. In DNA, the CDR3 is TGTGCCAGCAGTGAGTACCAAGAGACCCAGTACTTC. This codes for CASSEYQETQYF.

J is TRBJ2-4 and V is TRBV12-5, with a weak D call TRBD1 (6 bases). V was pared by 3 bases and J by 0 bases, with 24 bases between. Per the germline V gene, CDR1 is LGHNT and CDR2 is FRNRAP. The CDR3 extends over 20 amino acids. The CDR3 coding sequence is TGTGCTAGTGGTTTCCGCTATGGGGGCTTAGCACCTTTAGCCAAAAACATTCAGTACTTC. It is translated as CASGFRYGGLAPLAKNIQYF.

The chain links TRBV6-1 to TRBJ2-4; D tentatively reads TRBD1 or TRBD2 (5 bases each). Trimming left V 3 bases short and J 0 bases short, with 9 bases between. This CDR3 contains 15 residues. CDR1 is MNHNS, CDR2 SASEGT, per germline. CDR3 residues: CASSDPGTAKNIQYF. DNA of the CDR3: TGTGCCAGCAGTGACCCCGGGACAGCCAAAAACATTCAGTACTTC.

The chain uses TRBV28 and TRBJ2-3; no clear D gene. V was cut by 3 bases and J by 1 base, with 5 bases left in between. The CDR3 sequence is 13 residues long. CDR1 MDHEN and CDR2 SYDVKM come from the germline V gene. Here the CDR3 reads CASSFTGTDTQYF. The DNA for the CDR3 is TGTGCCAGCAGTTTCACAGGCACAGATACGCAGTATTTT.

The chain joins TRBV6-5 to TRBJ1-5, with 7 bases matching TRBD1. The CDR3 contains 14 residues. Per germline, CDR1 MNHEY and CDR2 SVGAGI. J was trimmed by 7 bases and V by 6 bases; bases with no gene match: 9. The CDR3 loop is CASSKDRWGQPQHF. The CDR3 nucleotides are TGTGCCAGCAGCAAGGACAGGTGGGGGCAGCCCCAGCATTTT.

The chain has TRBV4-1 and TRBJ2-4; 9 bases line up with TRBD2. This CDR3 has 18 amino acids. CDR1 MGHRA and CDR2 YSYEKL come from the germline V gene. After removal of 1 base from V and 2 bases from J, the junction contained 9 bases not matched to a gene. The CDR3 sequence: CASSQGAGGTRTKNIQYF. The DNA of the CDR3 is TGCGCCAGCAGCCAAGGGGCGGGGGGGACGAGAACCAAAAACATTCAGTACTTC.